These T cell receptor beta chains were read from a single sample in a study of shared clonotypes between healthy human individuals. The repertoire was sequenced with immunoSEQ multiplex PCR; TCRdb's copy has only in-frame clones and lacks some. The sample contains fewer than 800,000 clones, approximately 90% of which appear only once. The source material was naive CD8+ T cells sorted from blood. The receptor set was obtained from a man aged 25 to 45 in good health. Each CDR3 is given with its conserved first and last residue. D genes are given only for firm matches. Clone size is given for some rows only: seen once, a few or many times, or a class if the clone is expanded.

clone size | J gene | D gene | V gene | CDR3 protein | CDR3 DNA
. | TRBJ2-5 | TRBD2 | TRBV28 | CASKTVAGEGEIQYF | TGTGCCAGCAAAACTGTAGCGGGAGAGGGGGAGATCCAGTACTTC
. | TRBJ1-4 | . | TRBV6-5 | CASSGGDEKLFF | TGTGCCAGCAGTGGTGGGGACGAAAAACTGTTTTTT
. | TRBJ2-7 | . | TRBV7-6 | CASSLNRGLSSYEQYF | TGTGCCAGCAGCTTAAACAGGGGACTTTCCTCCTACGAGCAGTACTTC
. | TRBJ2-5 | TRBD2 | TRBV11-2 | CASSLFGEGQETQYF | TGTGCCAGCAGCTTATTCGGGGAGGGCCAAGAGACCCAGTACTTC
. | TRBJ1-2 | . | TRBV7-9 | CASSSHQGGTNYGYTF | TGTGCCAGCAGCTCACACCAAGGGGGTACCAACTATGGCTACACCTTC
. | TRBJ2-7 | . | TRBV13 | CASSLFPEAGTYEQYF | TGTGCCAGCAGCTTATTCCCCGAGGCAGGGACGTACGAGCAGTACTTC
. | TRBJ2-1 | TRBD2 | TRBV9 | CASSGSGSGNEQFF | TGTGCCAGCAGCGGTAGCGGGAGTGGCAATGAGCAGTTCTTC
. | TRBJ2-5 | . | TRBV15 | CATSEGEGIETQYF | TGTGCCACCAGCGAGGGTGAGGGGATAGAGACCCAGTACTTC
. | TRBJ2-7 | . | TRBV5-1 | CASSLGGSEQYF | TGCGCCAGCAGCTTGGGGGGTTCCGAGCAGTACTTC
. | TRBJ1-5 | . | TRBV27 | CASSLVRSRDQPQHF | TGTGCCAGCAGTTTGGTCCGCTCTCGGGACCAGCCCCAGCATTTT
. | TRBJ1-4 | TRBD1 | TRBV5-4 | CASSAGDRGNEKLFF | TGTGCCAGCAGCGCCGGGGACAGGGGTAATGAAAAACTGTTTTTT
. | TRBJ2-7 | TRBD1 | TRBV7-9 | CASSLRTGGVYEQYF | TGTGCCAGCAGCTTACGGACAGGGGGGGTCTACGAGCAGTACTTC
. | TRBJ2-7 | TRBD1 | TRBV27 | CASRLTGTLSYEQYF | TGTGCCAGCAGACTGACAGGGACCCTTTCCTACGAGCAGTACTTC
. | TRBJ2-3 | TRBD2 | TRBV7-3 | CASSWKLAGGRDTQYF | TGTGCCAGCAGCTGGAAGCTAGCGGGAGGAAGGGATACGCAGTATTTT
. | TRBJ1-1 | . | TRBV14 | CASSHVMNTEAFF | TGTGCCAGCAGCCATGTAATGAACACTGAAGCTTTCTTT
. | TRBJ2-4 | TRBD1 | TRBV5-4 | CASSSQGQGESIQYF | TGTGCCAGCAGCTCACAAGGACAGGGAGAAAGCATTCAGTACTTC
. | TRBJ2-1 | . | TRBV29-1 | CSVAGSYNEQFF | TGCAGCGTTGCGGGATCCTACAATGAGCAGTTCTTC
. | TRBJ2-7 | TRBD2 | TRBV18 | CASDTRTSGSYEQYF | TGTGCCAGCGATACGCGGACTAGCGGATCCTACGAGCAGTACTTC
once | TRBJ2-1 | TRBD2 | TRBV7-8 | CASSYPGLAGGNGEQFF | TGTGCCAGCAGCTACCCCGGACTAGCGGGAGGTAATGGTGAGCAGTTCTTC
. | TRBJ2-5 | TRBD1 | TRBV19 | CASSIAGQGLETQYF | TGTGCCAGTAGTATCGCGGGACAGGGTCTGGAGACCCAGTACTTC
. | TRBJ2-1 | TRBD1 | TRBV5-1 | CASSVQGDASILGRGYFDEQFF | TGCGCCAGCAGCGTACAGGGGGATGCTTCTATACTAGGTCGGGGTTACTTCGATGAGCAGTTCTTC
. | TRBJ1-4 | TRBD1 | TRBV5-1 | CASSPGQGLGEKLFF | TGCGCCAGCAGCCCCGGACAGGGTTTGGGTGAAAAACTGTTTTTT